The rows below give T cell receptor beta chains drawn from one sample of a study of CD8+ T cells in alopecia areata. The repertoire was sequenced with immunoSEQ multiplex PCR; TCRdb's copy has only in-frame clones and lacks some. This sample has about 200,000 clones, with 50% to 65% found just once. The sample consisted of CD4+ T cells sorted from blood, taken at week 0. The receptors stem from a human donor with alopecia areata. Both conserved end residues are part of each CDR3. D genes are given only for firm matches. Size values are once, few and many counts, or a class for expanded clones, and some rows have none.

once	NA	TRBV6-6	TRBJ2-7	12	CASSYSGHEQYF	TGTGCCAGCAGTTACTCGGGCCACGAGCAGTACTTC
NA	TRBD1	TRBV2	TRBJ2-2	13	CASGRQGAGELFF	TGTGCCAGCGGGAGACAGGGGGCCGGGGAGCTGTTTTTT
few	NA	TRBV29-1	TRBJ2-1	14	CSVRGQLGIHEQFF	TGCAGCGTTCGGGGGCAGTTAGGTATTCATGAGCAGTTCTTC
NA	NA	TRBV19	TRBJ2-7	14	CASSIGLAVNEQYF	TGTGCCAGTAGTATTGGGCTAGCAGTGAACGAGCAGTACTTC
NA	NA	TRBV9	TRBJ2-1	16	CASSARTVAAYNEQFF	TGTGCCAGCAGCGCCAGGACGGTCGCTGCCTACAATGAGCAGTTCTTC
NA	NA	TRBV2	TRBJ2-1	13	CASTRGPYNEQFF	TGTGCCAGCACTCGGGGACCCTACAATGAGCAGTTCTTC
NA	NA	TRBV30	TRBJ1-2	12	CAWMDANYGYTF	TGTGCCTGGATGGATGCTAACTATGGCTACACCTTC
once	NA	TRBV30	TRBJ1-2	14	CAWSRITGNYGYTF	TGTGCCTGGAGCCGGATCACAGGCAACTATGGCTACACCTTC
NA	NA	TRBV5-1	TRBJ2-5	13	CASSQRGQETQYF	TGCGCCAGCAGCCAGAGAGGTCAAGAGACCCAGTACTTC
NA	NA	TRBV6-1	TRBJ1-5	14	CASSDRVRNQPQHF	TGTGCCAGCAGTGACAGGGTGCGTAATCAGCCCCAGCATTTT
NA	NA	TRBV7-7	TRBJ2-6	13	CASRASGANVLTF	TGTGCTTCGCGCGCTTCTGGGGCCAACGTCCTGACTTTC
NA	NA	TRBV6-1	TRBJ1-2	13	CASRDPRSYGYTF	TGTGCCAGCAGGGACCCAAGGTCATATGGCTACACCTTC
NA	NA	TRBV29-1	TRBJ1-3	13	CSVEMISGNTIYF	TGCAGCGTTGAAATGATCTCTGGAAACACCATATATTTT
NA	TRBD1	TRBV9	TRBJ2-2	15	CASSTRTGRTGELFF	TGTGCCAGCAGCACAAGGACAGGTCGGACCGGGGAGCTGTTTTTT
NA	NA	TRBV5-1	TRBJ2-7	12	CASRTGQRGLYF	TGCGCCAGCAGGACCGGACAGCGGGGTCTGTACTTC
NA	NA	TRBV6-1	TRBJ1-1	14	CASSEAAGNTEAFF	TGTGCCAGCAGTGAAGCGGCAGGGAACACTGAAGCTTTCTTT
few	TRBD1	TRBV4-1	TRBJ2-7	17	CASSQPGGGTGAYEQYF	TGCGCCAGCAGCCAGCCCGGGGGCGGGACAGGGGCCTACGAGCAGTACTTC
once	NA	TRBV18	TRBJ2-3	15	CASSQRSTFTDTQYF	TGTGCCAGCTCACAGCGGAGCACCTTCACAGATACGCAGTATTTT
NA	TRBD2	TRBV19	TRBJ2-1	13	CASTASGYNEQFF	TGTGCCAGTACCGCTAGCGGATACAATGAGCAGTTCTTC
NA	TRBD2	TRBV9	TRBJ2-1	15	CASSVEGLEGNEQFF	TGTGCCAGCAGCGTAGAGGGACTAGAGGGGAATGAGCAGTTCTTC
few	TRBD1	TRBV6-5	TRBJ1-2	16	CASSYGRGGANYGYTF	TGTGCCAGCAGTTACGGCAGGGGGGGAGCTAACTATGGCTACACCTTC
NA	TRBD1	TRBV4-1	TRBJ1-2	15	CASSQPRDRFYGYTF	TGCGCCAGCAGCCAACCCAGGGACAGATTCTATGGCTACACCTTC
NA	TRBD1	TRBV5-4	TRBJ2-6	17	CASSLGGQYSGANVLTF	TGTGCCAGCAGCTTGGGGGGACAGTACTCTGGGGCCAACGTCCTGACTTTC
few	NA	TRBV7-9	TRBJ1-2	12	CASSLVREGYTF	TGTGCCAGCAGCTTAGTAAGGGAAGGCTACACCTTC
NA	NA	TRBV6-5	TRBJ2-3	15	CASSTQLATGSTQYF	TGTGCCAGCAGTACCCAGCTAGCGACCGGGAGTACGCAGTATTTT
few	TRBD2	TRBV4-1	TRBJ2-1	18	CASSQDIAGTSGYNEQFF	TGCGCCAGCAGCCAAGACATCGCGGGGACTAGCGGATACAATGAGCAGTTCTTC
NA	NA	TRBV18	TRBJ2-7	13	CASSPLDTYEQYF	TGTGCCAGCTCACCACTTGACACTTACGAGCAGTACTTC
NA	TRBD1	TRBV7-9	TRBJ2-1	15	CASSLRTGFYNEQFF	TGTGCCAGCAGCTTGAGGACAGGTTTCTACAATGAGCAGTTCTTC
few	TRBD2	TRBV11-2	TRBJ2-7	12	CASSYGEGEQYF	TGTGCCAGCAGCTATGGGGAGGGGGAGCAGTACTTC
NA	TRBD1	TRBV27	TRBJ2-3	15	CASTRGTGRTDTQYF	TGTGCCAGCACCCGCGGGACAGGGCGCACAGATACGCAGTATTTT
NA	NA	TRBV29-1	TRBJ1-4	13	CSVGGDPDEKLFF	TGCAGCGTTGGGGGGGACCCCGATGAAAAACTGTTTTTT
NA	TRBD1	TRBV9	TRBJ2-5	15	CASSVMDRGQETQYF	TGTGCCAGCAGCGTAATGGACAGGGGACAAGAGACCCAGTACTTC
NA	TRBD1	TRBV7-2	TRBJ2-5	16	CASSPGTGGTGETQYF	TGTGCCAGCAGCCCCGGGACAGGGGGCACGGGAGAGACCCAGTACTTC
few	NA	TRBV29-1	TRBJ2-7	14	CSVEGDLEGYEQYF	TGCAGCGTTGAAGGCGACTTAGAGGGGTACGAGCAGTACTTC
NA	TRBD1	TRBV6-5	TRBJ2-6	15	CASSLTGAGANVLTF	TGTGCCAGCAGTCTAACAGGGGCTGGGGCCAACGTCCTGACTTTC
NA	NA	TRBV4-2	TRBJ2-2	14	CASSRDRSTGELFF	TGTGCCAGCAGCCGGGACCGTTCCACCGGGGAGCTGTTTTTT
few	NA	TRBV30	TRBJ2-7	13	CAWSVSSSYEQYF	TGTGCCTGGAGTGTATCGAGCTCCTACGAGCAGTACTTC